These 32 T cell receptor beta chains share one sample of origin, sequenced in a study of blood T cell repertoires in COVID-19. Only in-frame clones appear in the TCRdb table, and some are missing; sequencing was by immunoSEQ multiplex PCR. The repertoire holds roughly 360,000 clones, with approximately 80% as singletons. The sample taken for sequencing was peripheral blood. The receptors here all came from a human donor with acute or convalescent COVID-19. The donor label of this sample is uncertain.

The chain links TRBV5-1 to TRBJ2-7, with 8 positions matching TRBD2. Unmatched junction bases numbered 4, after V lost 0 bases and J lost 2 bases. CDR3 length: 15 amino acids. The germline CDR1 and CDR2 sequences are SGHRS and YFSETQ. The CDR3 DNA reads TGCGCCAGCAGCTTGGCCGGGGGGGGCACCTACGAGCAGTACTTC. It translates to CASSLAGGGTYEQYF. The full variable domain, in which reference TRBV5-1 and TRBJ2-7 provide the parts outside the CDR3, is KAGVTQTPRYLIKTRGQQVTLSCSPISGHRSVSWYQQTPGQGLQFLFEYFSETQRNKGNFPGRFSGRQFSNSRSEMNVSTLELGDSALYLCASSLAGGGTYEQYFGPGTRLTVT.

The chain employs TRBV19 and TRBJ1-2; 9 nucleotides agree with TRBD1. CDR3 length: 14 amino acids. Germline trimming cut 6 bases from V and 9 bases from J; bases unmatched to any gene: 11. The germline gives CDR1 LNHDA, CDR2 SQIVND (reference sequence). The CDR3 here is CASRTSGTGLSYTF. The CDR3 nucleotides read TGTGCCAGTAGAACGTCCGGGACAGGGTTAAGCTACACCTTC. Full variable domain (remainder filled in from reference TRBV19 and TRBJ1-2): DGGITQSPKYLFRKEGQNVTLSCEQNLNHDAMYWYRQDPGQGLRLIYYSQIVNDFQKGDIAEGYSVSREKKESFPLTVTSAQKNPTAFYLCASRTSGTGLSYTFGSGTRLTVV.

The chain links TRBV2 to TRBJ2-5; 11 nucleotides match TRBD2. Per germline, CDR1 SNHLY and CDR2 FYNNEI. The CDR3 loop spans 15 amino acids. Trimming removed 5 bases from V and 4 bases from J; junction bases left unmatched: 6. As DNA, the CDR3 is TGTGCCAGCAGTTTAGCGGGGGGGCTGTTAGAGACCCAGTACTTC. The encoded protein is CASSLAGGLLETQYF.

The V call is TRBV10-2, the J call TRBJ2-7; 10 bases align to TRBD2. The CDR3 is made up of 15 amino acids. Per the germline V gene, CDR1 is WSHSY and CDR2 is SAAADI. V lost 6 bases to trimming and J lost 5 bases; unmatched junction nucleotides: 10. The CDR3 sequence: CASRSVAGGLDEQYF. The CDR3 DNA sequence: TGCGCCAGCAGATCTGTAGCGGGAGGATTGGACGAGCAGTACTTC.

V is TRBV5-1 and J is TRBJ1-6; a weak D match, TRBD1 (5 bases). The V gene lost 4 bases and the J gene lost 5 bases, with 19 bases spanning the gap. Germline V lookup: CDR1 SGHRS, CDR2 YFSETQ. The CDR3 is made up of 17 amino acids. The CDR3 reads CASSPGGTGANNSPLHF. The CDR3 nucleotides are TGCGCCAGCAGCCCGGGGGGTACCGGGGCGAATAATTCACCCCTCCACTTT.

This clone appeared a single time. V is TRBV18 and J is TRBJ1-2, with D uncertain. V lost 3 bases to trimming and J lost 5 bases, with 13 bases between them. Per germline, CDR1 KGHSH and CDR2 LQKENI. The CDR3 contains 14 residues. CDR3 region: CASSPRARAYGYTF. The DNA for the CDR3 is TGTGCCAGCTCACCTAGGGCGCGGGCTTATGGCTACACCTTC.

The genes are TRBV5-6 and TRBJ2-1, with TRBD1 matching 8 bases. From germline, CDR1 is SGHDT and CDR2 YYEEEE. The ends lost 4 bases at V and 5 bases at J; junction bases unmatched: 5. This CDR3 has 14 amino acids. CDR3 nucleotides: TGTGCCAGCAGCACCGGGACAGGCAACAATGAGCAGTTCTTC. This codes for CASSTGTGNNEQFF.

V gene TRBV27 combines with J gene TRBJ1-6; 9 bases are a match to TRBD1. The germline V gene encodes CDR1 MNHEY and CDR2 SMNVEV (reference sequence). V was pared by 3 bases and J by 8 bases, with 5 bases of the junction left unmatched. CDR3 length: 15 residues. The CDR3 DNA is TGTGCCAGCAGTTTTGAGACAGGGGGATATTCACCCCTCCACTTT. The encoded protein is CASSFETGGYSPLHF.

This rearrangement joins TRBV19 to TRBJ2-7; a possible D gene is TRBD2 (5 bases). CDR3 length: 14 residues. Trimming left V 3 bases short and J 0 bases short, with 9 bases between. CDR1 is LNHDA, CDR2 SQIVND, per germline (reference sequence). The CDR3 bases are TGTGCCAGTAGTATCATCGGGAACTCCTACGAGCAGTACTTC. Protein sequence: CASSIIGNSYEQYF.

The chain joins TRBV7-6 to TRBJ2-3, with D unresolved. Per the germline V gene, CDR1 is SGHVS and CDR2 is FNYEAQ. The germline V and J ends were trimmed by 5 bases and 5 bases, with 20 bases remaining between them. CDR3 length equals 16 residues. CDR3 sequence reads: CASSHAPGSMGDTQYF. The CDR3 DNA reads TGTGCCAGCAGCCACGCCCCAGGCTCGATGGGAGATACGCAGTATTTT.

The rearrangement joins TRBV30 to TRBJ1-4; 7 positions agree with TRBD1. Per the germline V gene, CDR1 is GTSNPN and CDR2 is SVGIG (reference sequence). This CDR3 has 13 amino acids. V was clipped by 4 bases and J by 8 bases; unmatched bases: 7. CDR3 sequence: CAWTKGQPEKLFF. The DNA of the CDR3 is TGTGCCTGGACCAAGGGACAGCCAGAAAAACTGTTTTTT.

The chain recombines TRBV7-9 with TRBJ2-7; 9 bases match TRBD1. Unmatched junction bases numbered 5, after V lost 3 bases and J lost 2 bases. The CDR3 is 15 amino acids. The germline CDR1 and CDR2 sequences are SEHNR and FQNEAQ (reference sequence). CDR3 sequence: CASSFRTGEAYEQYF. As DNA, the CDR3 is TGTGCCAGCAGCTTCAGGACAGGGGAGGCCTACGAGCAGTACTTC.

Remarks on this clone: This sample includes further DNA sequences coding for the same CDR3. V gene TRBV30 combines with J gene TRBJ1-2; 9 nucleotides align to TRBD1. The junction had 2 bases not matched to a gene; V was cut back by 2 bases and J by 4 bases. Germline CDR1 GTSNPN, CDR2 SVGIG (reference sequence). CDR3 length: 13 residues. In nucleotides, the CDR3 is TGTGCCTGGAGTCCGGGACAGGGCTATGGCTACACCTTC. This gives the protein CAWSPGQGYGYTF.

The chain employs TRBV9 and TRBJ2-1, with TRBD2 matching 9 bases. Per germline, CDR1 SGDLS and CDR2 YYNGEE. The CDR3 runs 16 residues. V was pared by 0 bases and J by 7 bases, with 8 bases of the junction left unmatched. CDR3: CASSVVGLASRNEQFF. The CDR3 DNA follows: TGTGCCAGCAGCGTAGTCGGACTAGCGAGTCGGAATGAGCAGTTCTTC. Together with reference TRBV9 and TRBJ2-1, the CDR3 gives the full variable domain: DSGVTQTPKHLITATGQRVTLRCSPRSGDLSVYWYQQSLDQGLQFLIQYYNGEERAKGNILERFSAQQFPDLHSELNLSSLELGDSALYFCASSVVGLASRNEQFFGPGTRLTVL.

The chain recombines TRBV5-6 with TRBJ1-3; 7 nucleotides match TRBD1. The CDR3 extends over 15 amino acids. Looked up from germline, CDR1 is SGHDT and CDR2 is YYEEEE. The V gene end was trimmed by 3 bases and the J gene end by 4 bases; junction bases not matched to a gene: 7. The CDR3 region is CASSSPTGLGNTIYF. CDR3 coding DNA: TGTGCCAGCAGCTCACCGACAGGGTTAGGAAACACCATATATTTT.

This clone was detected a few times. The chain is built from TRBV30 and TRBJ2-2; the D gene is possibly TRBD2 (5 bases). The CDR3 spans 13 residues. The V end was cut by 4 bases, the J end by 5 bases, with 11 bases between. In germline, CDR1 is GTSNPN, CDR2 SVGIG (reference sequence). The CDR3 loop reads CAWKRLLTGELFF. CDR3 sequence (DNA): TGTGCCTGGAAGCGGTTGCTTACCGGGGAGCTGTTTTTT.

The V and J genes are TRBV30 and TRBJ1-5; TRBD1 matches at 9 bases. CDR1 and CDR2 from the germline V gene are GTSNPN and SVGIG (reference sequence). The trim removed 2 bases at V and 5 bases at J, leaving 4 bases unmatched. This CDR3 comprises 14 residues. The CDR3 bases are TGTGCCTGGAGTATAACAGGGGGCCATCAGCCCCAGCATTTT. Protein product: CAWSITGGHQPQHF.

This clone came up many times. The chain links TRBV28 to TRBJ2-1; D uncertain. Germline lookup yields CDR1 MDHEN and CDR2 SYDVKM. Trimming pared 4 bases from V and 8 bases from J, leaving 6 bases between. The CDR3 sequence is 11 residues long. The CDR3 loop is CASSSPYEQFF. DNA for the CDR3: TGTGCCAGCAGTTCCCCGTATGAGCAGTTCTTC.

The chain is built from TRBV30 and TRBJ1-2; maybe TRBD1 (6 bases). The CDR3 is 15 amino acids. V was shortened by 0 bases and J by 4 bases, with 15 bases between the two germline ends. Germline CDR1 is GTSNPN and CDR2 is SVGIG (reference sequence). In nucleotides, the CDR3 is TGTGCCTGGAGTGTACTACAGGGTATCACCTATGGCTACACCTTC. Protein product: CAWSVLQGITYGYTF.

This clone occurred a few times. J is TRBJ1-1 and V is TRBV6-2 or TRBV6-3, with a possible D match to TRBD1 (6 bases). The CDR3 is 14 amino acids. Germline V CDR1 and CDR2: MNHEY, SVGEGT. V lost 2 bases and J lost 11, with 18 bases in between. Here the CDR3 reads CASSYRGARMWAFF. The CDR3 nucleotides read TGTGCCAGCAGTTACCGGGGGGCCAGGATGTGGGCTTTCTTT.

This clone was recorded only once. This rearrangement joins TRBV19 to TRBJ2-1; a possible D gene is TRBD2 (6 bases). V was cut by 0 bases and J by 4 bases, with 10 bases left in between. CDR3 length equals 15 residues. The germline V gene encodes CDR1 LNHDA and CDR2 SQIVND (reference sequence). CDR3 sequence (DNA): TGTGCCAGTAGTATAGATCTAGGGACTTACAATGAGCAGTTCTTC. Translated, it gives CASSIDLGTYNEQFF.

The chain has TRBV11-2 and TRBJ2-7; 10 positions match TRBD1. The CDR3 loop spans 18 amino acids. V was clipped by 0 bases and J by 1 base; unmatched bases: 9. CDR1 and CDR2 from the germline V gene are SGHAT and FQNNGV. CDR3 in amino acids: CASSLDPTGGTKSYEQYF. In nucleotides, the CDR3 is TGTGCCAGCAGCTTAGACCCGACAGGGGGCACAAAATCCTACGAGCAGTACTTC.

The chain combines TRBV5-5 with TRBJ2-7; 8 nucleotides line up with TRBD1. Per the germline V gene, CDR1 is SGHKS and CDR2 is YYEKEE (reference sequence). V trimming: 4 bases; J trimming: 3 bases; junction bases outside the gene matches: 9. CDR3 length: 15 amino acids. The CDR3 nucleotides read TGTGCCAGCAGCCTGGACAGGGCTTCGGTCTACGAGCAGTACTTC. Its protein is CASSLDRASVYEQYF.

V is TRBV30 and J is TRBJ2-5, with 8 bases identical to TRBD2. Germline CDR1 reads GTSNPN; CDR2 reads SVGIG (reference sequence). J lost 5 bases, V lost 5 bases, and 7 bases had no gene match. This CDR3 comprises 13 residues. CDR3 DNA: TGTGCCTGGGCCGGACTAGCTCGCGAGACCCAGTACTTC. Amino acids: CAWAGLARETQYF.

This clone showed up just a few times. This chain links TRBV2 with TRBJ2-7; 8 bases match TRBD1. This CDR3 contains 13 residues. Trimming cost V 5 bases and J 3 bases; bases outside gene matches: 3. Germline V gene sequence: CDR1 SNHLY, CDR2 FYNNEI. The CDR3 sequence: CASSSGTGYEQYF. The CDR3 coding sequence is TGTGCCAGCAGTTCCGGGACAGGCTACGAGCAGTACTTC.

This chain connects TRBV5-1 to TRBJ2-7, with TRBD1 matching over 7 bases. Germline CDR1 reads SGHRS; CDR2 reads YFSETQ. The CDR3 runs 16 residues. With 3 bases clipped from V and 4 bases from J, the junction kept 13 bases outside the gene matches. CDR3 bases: TGCGCCAGCAGCTCCGGTGAGGGGGCGCGGTTGTACGAGCAGTACTTC. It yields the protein CASSSGEGARLYEQYF.

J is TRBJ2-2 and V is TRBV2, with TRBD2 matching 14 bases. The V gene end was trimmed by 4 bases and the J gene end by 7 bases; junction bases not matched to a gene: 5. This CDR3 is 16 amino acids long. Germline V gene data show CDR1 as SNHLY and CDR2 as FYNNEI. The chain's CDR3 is CASSVRLAGGSGELFF. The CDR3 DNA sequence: TGTGCCAGCAGTGTAAGACTAGCGGGAGGGAGCGGGGAGCTGTTTTTT.

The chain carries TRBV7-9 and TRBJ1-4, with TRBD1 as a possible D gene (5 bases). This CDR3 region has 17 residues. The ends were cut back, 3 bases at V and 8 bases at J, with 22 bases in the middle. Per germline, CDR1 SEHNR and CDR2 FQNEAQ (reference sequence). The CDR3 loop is CASSFRVSSAEGEKLFF. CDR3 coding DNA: TGTGCCAGCAGCTTCAGGGTCTCGAGTGCGGAAGGAGAAAAACTGTTTTTT.

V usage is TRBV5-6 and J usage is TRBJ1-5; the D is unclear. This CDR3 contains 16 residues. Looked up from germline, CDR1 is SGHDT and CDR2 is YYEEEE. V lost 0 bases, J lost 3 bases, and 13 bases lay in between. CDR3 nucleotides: TGTGCCAGCAGCTTGGCGGGAGAACCCCCCAATCAGCCCCAGCATTTT. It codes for CASSLAGEPPNQPQHF.

As DNA, the CDR3 is TGTGCCTGGACTAATGGAAACACCATATATTTT. This sequence encodes CAWTNGNTIYF. The chain couples TRBV30 to TRBJ1-3; no clear D. Trimming shortened V by 4 bases and J by 3 bases, and 4 bases separated the two germline ends. The V gene's germline CDR1 is GTSNPN and CDR2 SVGIG (reference sequence). The CDR3 loop spans 11 amino acids.

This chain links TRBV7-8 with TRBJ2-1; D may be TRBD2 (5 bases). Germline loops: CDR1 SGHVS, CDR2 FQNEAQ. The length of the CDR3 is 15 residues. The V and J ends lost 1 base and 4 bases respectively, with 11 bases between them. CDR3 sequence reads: CASSLVGLRYNEQFF. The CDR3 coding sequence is TGTGCCAGCAGCTTAGTAGGACTGAGGTACAATGAGCAGTTCTTC.

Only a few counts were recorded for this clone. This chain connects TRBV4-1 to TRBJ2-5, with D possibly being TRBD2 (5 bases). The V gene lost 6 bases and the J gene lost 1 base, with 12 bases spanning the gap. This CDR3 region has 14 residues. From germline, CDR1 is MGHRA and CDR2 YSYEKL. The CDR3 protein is CASSHPDFQETQYF. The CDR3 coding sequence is TGCGCCAGCAGTCACCCGGACTTCCAAGAGACCCAGTACTTC.